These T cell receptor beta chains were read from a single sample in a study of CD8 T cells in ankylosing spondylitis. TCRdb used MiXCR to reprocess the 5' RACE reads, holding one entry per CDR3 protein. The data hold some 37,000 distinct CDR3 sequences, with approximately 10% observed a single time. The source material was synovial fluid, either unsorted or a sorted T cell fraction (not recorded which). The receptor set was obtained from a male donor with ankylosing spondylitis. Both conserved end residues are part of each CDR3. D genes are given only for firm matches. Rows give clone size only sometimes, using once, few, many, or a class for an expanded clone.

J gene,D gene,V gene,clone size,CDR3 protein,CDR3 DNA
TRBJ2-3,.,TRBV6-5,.,CASSYSWSPISTDTQYF,TGTGCCAGCAGTTACTCATGGTCCCCTATCTCCACAGATACGCAGTATTTT
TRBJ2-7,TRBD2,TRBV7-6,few,CASSSSGTEQYF,TGTGCCAGCAGCTCGAGCGGGACCGAGCAGTACTTC
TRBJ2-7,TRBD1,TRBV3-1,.,CASSQGQGGYEQYF,TGTGCCAGCAGCCAGGGACAGGGAGGCTACGAGCAGTACTTC
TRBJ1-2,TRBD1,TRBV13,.,CASSSGQGDYGYTF,TGTGCCAGCAGCTCCGGACAGGGGGACTATGGCTACACCTTC
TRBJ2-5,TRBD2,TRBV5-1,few,CASSREAGTETQYF,TGCGCCAGCAGCCGGGAGGCGGGCACAGAGACCCAGTACTTC
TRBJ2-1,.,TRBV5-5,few,CASSSTGFERTEQFF,TGTGCCAGCAGCTCAACAGGGTTTGAGCGAACAGAGCAGTTCTTC
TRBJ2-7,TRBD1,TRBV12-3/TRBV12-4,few,CASRPQGATYEQYF,TGTGCCAGCAGGCCACAGGGGGCTACCTACGAGCAGTACTTC
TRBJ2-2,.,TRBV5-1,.,CASSLGLDTGELFF,TGCGCCAGCAGCTTGGGCCTGGACACCGGGGAGCTGTTTTTT
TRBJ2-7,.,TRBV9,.,CASTLGASDDYEQYF,TGTGCCAGCACCCTCGGGGCTAGCGATGACTACGAGCAGTACTTC
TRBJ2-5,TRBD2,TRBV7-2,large,CASSVASGRYQETQYF,TGTGCCAGCAGCGTAGCTAGCGGGAGGTACCAAGAGACCCAGTACTTC
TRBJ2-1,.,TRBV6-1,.,CASISVGLSNEQFF,TGTGCCAGCATCTCCGTTGGACTGAGCAATGAGCAGTTCTTC
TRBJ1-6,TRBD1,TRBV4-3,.,CASSQDAGTGSSPLHF,TGCGCCAGCAGCCAAGATGCCGGGACAGGCAGTTCACCCCTCCACTTT
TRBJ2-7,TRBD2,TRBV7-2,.,CASSTGIAGIPYEQYF,TGTGCCAGCAGCACCGGGATAGCGGGAATCCCCTACGAGCAGTACTTC
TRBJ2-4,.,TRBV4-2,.,CASSPPGEPKNIQYF,TGTGCCAGCAGCCCTCCTGGGGAACCCAAAAACATTCAGTACTTC
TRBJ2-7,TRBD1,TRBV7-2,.,CASSLPRQGLSYEQYF,TGTGCCAGCAGCTTACCCCGACAGGGTTTATCCTACGAGCAGTACTTC
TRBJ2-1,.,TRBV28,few,CASRSHRVTSYNEQFF,TGTGCCAGCAGATCGCACAGGGTGACCTCCTACAATGAGCAGTTCTTC
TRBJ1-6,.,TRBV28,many,CASSLLGEDNSPLHF,TGTGCCAGCAGTTTATTGGGGGAAGACAATTCACCCCTCCACTTT
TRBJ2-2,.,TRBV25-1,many,CASSEWGSTGELFF,TGTGCCAGCAGTGAATGGGGGAGCACCGGGGAGCTGTTTTTT
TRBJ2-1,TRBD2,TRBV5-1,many,CASSRRTSGREMNEQFF,TGCGCCAGCAGCAGGCGGACTAGCGGGAGGGAGATGAATGAGCAGTTCTTC
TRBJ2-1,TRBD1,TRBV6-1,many,CASSAGTGEYNEQFF,TGTGCCAGCAGCGCCGGGACAGGGGAATACAATGAGCAGTTCTTC
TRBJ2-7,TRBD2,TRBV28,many,CASSLVREGPGKQYF,TGTGCCAGCAGTTTGGTGCGGGAGGGCCCAGGGAAGCAGTACTTC
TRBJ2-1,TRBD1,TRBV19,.,CASSLEGQGVYNEQFF,TGTGCCAGTAGTCTCGAGGGACAGGGGGTATACAATGAGCAGTTCTTC
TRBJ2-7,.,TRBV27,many,CASSELNEQYF,TGTGCCAGCAGTGAGTTGAACGAGCAGTACTTC
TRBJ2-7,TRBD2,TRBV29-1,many,CSVAASGRFYEQYF,TGCAGCGTTGCCGCTAGCGGGAGGTTCTACGAGCAGTACTTC
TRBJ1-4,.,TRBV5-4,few,CASSLRGSNEKLFF,TGTGCCAGCAGCTTAAGGGGTTCTAATGAAAAACTGTTTTTT
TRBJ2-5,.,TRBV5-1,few,CASSLVEAQETQYF,TGCGCCAGCAGCTTGGTGGAGGCCCAAGAGACCCAGTACTTC
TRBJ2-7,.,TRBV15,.,CATSDGGSYEQYF,TGTGCCACCAGCGACGGGGGTAGCTACGAGCAGTACTTC
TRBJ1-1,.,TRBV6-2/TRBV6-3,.,CASSYLNRGTEAFF,TGTGCCAGCAGTTACCTGAACCGGGGGACTGAAGCTTTCTTT
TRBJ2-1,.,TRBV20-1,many,CSAIQFGLAYGNEQFF,TGCAGTGCCATCCAGTTCGGGCTAGCGTACGGCAATGAGCAGTTCTTC
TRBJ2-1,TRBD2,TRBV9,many,CASSSSGGDRGEQFF,TGTGCCAGCAGCTCTAGCGGGGGGGATCGGGGTGAGCAGTTCTTC
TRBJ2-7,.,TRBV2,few,CASSEGGSGLYSYEQYF,TGTGCCAGCAGTGAGGGGGGTTCGGGCCTTTACTCCTACGAGCAGTACTTC
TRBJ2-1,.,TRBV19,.,CAAGGFGERDYNEQFF,TGTGCCGCAGGGGGCTTTGGGGAGCGGGATTACAATGAGCAGTTCTTC
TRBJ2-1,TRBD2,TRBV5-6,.,CASSLRLASSYNEQFF,TGTGCCAGCAGCTTGAGACTAGCGAGCTCCTACAATGAGCAGTTCTTC
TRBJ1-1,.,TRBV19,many,CASRKTRLNTEAFF,TGTGCCAGTAGGAAGACGAGGTTGAACACTGAAGCTTTCTTT
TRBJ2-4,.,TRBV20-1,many,CSARDGGDAKNIQYF,TGCAGTGCCCGCGATGGAGGGGACGCCAAAAACATTCAGTACTTC
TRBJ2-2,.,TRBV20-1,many,CSAPASGLPGYGELFF,TGCAGTGCTCCCGCCTCCGGTCTACCCGGCTACGGGGAGCTGTTTTTT
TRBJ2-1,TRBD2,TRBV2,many,CASKLAGVLSNEQFF,TGTGCCAGCAAACTAGCGGGAGTATTAAGCAATGAGCAGTTCTTC
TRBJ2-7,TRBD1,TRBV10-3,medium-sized,CAITGGDRGPRGEQYF,TGTGCCATCACCGGGGGGGACAGGGGCCCACGGGGCGAGCAGTACTTC
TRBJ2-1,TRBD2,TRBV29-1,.,CSTRTSGSLNEQFF,TGCAGCACCCGGACTAGCGGGAGTTTGAATGAGCAGTTCTTC
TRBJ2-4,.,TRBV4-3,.,CASSQDYGGGIIQNIQYF,TGCGCCAGCAGCCAAGATTATGGGGGAGGAATTATCCAAAACATTCAGTACTTC